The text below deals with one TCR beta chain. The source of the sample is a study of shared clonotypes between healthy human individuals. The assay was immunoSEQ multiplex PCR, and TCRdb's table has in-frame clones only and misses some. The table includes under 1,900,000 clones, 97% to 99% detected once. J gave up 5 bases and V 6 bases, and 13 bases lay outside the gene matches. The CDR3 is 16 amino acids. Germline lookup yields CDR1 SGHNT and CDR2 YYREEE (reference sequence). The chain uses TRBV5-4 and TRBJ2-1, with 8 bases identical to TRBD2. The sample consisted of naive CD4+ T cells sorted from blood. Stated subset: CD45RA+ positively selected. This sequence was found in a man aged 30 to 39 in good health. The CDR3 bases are TGTGCCAGCATTGGCGGGAGGAATCCCACGAACAATGAGCAGTTCTTC. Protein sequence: CASIGGRNPTNNEQFF.